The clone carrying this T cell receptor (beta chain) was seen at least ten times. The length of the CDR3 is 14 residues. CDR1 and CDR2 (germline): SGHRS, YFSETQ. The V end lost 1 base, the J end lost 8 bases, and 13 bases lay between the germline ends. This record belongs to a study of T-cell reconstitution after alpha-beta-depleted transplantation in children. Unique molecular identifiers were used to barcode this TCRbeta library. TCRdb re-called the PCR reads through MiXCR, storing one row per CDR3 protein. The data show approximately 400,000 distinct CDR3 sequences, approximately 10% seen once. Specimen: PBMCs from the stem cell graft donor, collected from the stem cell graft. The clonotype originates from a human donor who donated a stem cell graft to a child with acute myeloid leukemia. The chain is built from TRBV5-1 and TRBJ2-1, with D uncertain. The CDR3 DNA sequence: TGCGCCAGCAGCTTGACCGGCCCTTGGGATGAGCAGTTCTTC. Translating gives CASSLTGPWDEQFF.